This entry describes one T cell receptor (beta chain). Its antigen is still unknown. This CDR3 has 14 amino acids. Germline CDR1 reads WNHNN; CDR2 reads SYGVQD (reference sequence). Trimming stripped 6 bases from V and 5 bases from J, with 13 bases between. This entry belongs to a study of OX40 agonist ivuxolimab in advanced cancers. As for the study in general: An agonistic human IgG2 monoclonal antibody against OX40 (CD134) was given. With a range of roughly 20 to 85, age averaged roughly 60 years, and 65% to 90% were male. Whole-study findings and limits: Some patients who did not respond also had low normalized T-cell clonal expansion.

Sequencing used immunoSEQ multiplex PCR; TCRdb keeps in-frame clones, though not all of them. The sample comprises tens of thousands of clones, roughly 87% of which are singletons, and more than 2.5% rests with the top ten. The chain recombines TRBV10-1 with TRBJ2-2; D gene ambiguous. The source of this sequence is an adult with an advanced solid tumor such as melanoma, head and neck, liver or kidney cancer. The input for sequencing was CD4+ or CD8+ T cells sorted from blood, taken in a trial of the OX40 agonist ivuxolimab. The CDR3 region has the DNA TGCGCCAGCAGCGATCCCGGTGAGACCGGGGAGCTGTTTTTT. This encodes CASSDPGETGELFF.